What follows are 11 T cell receptor beta chains derived from one specimen sequenced in a study of T cells in Graves' hyperthyroidism and ophthalmopathy. Amplified TCR beta CDR3 regions came from RNA transcripts. The HTBI primer set drove a first-round RT-PCR of the TCR CDR3. TCRdb re-derived calls from the multiplex PCR reads in MiXCR, one entry per CDR3 protein. Of roughly 500,000 distinct CDR3 sequences in the sample, about 43% are singletons; the top ten hold roughly 20%. The sequenced material came from peripheral blood or thyroid tissue (not recorded which). The receptors come from an adult woman with Graves' disease, either hyperthyroidism or ophthalmopathy (not recorded which).

The chain joins TRBV27 to TRBJ2-6; D gene uncertain. V dropped 1 base and J dropped 3 bases, with 7 bases sitting between them. CDR1 MNHEY and CDR2 SMNVEV come from the germline V gene (reference sequence). This CDR3 contains 15 residues. The CDR3 loop is CASSLYIGGANVLTF. CDR3 DNA sequence: TGTGCCAGCAGTTTATATATAGGTGGGGCCAACGTCCTGACTTTC.

This sequence joins TRBV7-2 and TRBJ2-3; D perhaps matches TRBD2 (6 bases). V was trimmed by 5 bases and J by 4 bases, leaving 16 bases between them. The CDR3 length is 15 residues. Germline loops: CDR1 SGHTA, CDR2 FQGNSA. The CDR3 region is CASSTRGGVADTQYF. As DNA, the CDR3 is TGTGCCAGCAGCACCAGAGGAGGGGTGGCAGATACGCAGTATTTT.

This chain uses TRBV5-1 with TRBJ1-4, with D uncertain. This CDR3 is 15 amino acids long. With 0 bases removed from V and 5 bases from J, the gap between germline ends came to 11 bases. From germline, CDR1 is SGHRS and CDR2 YFSETQ. CDR3 residues: CASSLGLPLNEKLFF. CDR3 DNA sequence: TGCGCCAGCAGCTTGGGTTTACCCTTAAATGAAAAACTGTTTTTT.

The chain is built from TRBV7-9 and TRBJ1-1, with D hard to call. CDR3 size: 17 residues. V lost 1 base and J 3 bases, leaving 18 bases between the germline ends. Looked up from germline, CDR1 is SEHNR and CDR2 is FQNEAQ (reference sequence). CDR3 region: CASSLGTLAVRYTEAFF. The DNA of the CDR3 is TGTGCCAGCAGCTTAGGGACGTTGGCCGTTCGGTACACTGAAGCTTTCTTT.

This clonotype was seen many times. The chain has TRBV5-6 and TRBJ2-7, with unresolved D. V lost 0 bases and J lost 6, with 4 bases in between. The CDR3 loop spans 11 amino acids. The germline CDR1 and CDR2 sequences are SGHDT and YYEEEE. CDR3 nucleotide sequence: TGTGCCAGCAGCTTGGACGGCGAGCAGTACTTC. Its translation: CASSLDGEQYF.

V usage is TRBV25-1 and J usage is TRBJ2-5; D remains ambiguous. V lost 3 bases to trimming and J lost 5 bases, with 22 bases between them. Germline V gene sequence: CDR1 MGHDK, CDR2 SYGVNS. CDR3 length equals 17 residues. In DNA, the CDR3 is TGTGCCAGCAGTGATCTTAGCTCGACGTATCTCGGGGAGACCCAGTACTTC. Residues: CASSDLSSTYLGETQYF.

This clonotype was seen many times. The rearrangement joins TRBV6-5 to TRBJ1-2; TRBD1 matches 7 bases. Germline lookup yields CDR1 MNHEY and CDR2 SVGAGI. This CDR3 spans 14 amino acids. Trimming removed 6 bases from V and 4 bases from J; junction bases left unmatched: 8. For the CDR3, the DNA is TGTGCCAGCAGCCAAGAGACAGGGCTCTATGGCTACACCTTC. Residues: CASSQETGLYGYTF.

The table lists this clonotype with many counts. CDR3 protein: CASSQTGTGNQPQHF. The CDR3 nucleotides read TGCGCCAGCAGCCAAACCGGGACAGGTAATCAGCCCCAGCATTTT. This chain uses TRBV4-1 with TRBJ1-5; 8 bases align to TRBD1. J was trimmed by 4 bases and V by 2 bases; bases with no gene match: 4. This CDR3 spans 15 amino acids. The germline V gene encodes CDR1 MGHRA and CDR2 YSYEKL.

This clonotype was observed a handful of times. The chain recombines TRBV29-1 with TRBJ2-7; 12 nucleotides match TRBD1. The CDR3 runs to 13 residues. The germline V gene encodes CDR1 SQVTM and CDR2 ANQGSEA. The V and J ends lost 6 bases and 4 bases, in that order; junction bases with no gene match: 4. The CDR3 loop is CSVGTGGLYEQYF. As DNA, the CDR3 is TGCAGCGTCGGGACAGGGGGCTTGTACGAGCAGTACTTC.

The CDR3, as DNA: TGTGCCAGCAGCGTAGCAGGGACTAACAATGAGCAGTTCTTC. Protein product: CASSVAGTNNEQFF. The chain combines TRBV9 with TRBJ2-1; 7 bases agree with TRBD2. The V segment lost 0 bases and the J segment 5 bases; nucleotides outside the gene matches: 2. Germline V lookup: CDR1 SGDLS, CDR2 YYNGEE. This CDR3 has 14 residues.

The chain employs TRBV3-1 and TRBJ1-5; D is unclear. V was clipped by 1 base and J by 5 bases, with 12 bases between them. The V gene's germline CDR1 is LGHDT and CDR2 YNNKEL (reference sequence). The CDR3 extends over 15 amino acids. The CDR3 loop is CASSQGWSPYQPQHF. The CDR3 DNA reads TGTGCCAGCAGCCAAGGATGGAGTCCCTATCAGCCCCAGCATTTT. The full variable domain, its missing parts supplied by reference TRBV3-1 and TRBJ1-5, is DTAVSQTPKYLVTQMGNDKSIKCEQNLGHDTMYWYKQDSKKFLKIMFSYNNKELIINETVPNRFSPKSPDKAHLNLHINSLELGDSAVYFCASSQGWSPYQPQHFGDGTRLSIL.